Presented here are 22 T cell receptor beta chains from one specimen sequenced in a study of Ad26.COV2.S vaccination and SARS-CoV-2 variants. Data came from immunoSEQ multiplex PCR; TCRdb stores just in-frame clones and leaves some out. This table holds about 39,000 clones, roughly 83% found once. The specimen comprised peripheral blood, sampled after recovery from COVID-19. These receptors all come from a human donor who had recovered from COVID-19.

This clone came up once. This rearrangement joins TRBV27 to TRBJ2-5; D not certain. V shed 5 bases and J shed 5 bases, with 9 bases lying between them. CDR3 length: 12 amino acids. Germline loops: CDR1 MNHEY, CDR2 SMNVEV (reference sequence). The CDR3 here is CASSGHAETQYF. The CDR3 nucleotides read TGTGCCAGCAGTGGCCACGCGGAGACCCAGTACTTC.

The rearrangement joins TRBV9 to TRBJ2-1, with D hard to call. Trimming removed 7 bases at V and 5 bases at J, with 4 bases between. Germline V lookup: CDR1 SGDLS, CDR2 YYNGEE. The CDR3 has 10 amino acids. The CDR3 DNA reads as TGTGCCAGCGGCAACAATGAGCAGTTCTTC. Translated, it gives CASGNNEQFF.

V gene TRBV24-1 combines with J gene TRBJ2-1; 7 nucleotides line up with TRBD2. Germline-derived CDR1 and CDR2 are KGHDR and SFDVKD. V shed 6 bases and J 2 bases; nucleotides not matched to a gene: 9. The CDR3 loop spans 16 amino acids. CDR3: CATSTPGSGAYNEQFF. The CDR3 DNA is TGTGCCACCAGTACCCCCGGAAGCGGGGCCTACAATGAGCAGTTCTTC.

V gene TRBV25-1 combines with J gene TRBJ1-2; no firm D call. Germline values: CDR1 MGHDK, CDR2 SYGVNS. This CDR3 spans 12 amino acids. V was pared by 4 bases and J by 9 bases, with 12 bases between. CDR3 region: CASSVDGRRYTF. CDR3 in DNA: TGTGCCAGCAGTGTCGACGGCCGGCGCTACACCTTC.

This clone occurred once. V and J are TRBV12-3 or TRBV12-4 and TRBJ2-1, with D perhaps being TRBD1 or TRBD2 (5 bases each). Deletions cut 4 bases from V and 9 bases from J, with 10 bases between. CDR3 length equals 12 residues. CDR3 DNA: TGTGCCAGCAGTTGGGTTGGGGGTGAGCAGTTCTTC. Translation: CASSWVGGEQFF.

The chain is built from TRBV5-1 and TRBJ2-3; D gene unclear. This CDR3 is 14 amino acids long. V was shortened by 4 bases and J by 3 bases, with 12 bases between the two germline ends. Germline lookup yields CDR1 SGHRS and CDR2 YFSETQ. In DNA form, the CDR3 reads TGCGCCAGCAGCGATCCGGTGGAAACAGATACGCAGTATTTT. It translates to CASSDPVETDTQYF. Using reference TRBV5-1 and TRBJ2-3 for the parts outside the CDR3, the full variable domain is KAGVTQTPRYLIKTRGQQVTLSCSPISGHRSVSWYQQTPGQGLQFLFEYFSETQRNKGNFPGRFSGRQFSNSRSEMNVSTLELGDSALYLCASSDPVETDTQYFGPGTRLTVL.

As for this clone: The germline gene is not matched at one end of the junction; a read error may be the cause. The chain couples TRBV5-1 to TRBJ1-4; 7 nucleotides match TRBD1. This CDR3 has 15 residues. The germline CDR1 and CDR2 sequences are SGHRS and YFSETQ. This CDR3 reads CASSPRKRGLGKTVF. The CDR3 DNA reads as TGCGCCAGCAGCCCCCGTAAAAGGGGGCTAGGAAAAACTGTTTTT.

Here the CDR3 reads CASSPTGGQETQYF. As DNA, the CDR3 is TGCGCCAGCAGCCCAACGGGGGGACAAGAGACCCAGTACTTC. The chain uses TRBV5-1 and TRBJ2-5, with 7 bases identical to TRBD2. Trimming at V came to 4 bases and at J to 2 bases, leaving 5 bases not matched to a gene. CDR1 and CDR2 from the germline V gene are SGHRS and YFSETQ. The CDR3 contains 14 residues.

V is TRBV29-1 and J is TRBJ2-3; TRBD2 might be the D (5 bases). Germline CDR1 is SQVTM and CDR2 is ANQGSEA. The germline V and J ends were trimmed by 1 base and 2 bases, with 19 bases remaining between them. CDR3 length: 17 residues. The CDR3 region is CSVEGIPGKDDTDTQYF. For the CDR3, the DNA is TGCAGCGTTGAAGGAATCCCGGGGAAGGACGACACAGATACGCAGTATTTT.

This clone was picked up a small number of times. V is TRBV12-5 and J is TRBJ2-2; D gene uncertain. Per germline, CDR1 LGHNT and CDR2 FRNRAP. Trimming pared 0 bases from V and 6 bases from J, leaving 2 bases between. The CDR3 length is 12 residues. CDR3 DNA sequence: TGTGCTAGTGGTTTGGTATCCGGGGAGCTGTTTTTT. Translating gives CASGLVSGELFF.

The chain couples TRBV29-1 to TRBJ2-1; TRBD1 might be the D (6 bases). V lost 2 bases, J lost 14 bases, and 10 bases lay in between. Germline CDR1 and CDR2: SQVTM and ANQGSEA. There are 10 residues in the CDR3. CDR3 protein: CSVEQGMEFF. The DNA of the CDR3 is TGCAGCGTTGAACAGGGGATGGAGTTCTTC.

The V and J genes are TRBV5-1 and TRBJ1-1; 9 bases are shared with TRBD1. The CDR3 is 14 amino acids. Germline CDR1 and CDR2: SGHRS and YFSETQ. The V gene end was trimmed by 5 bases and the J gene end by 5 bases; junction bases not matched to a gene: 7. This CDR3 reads CASRTGTGKTEAFF. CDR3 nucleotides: TGCGCCAGCAGGACAGGGACAGGGAAGACTGAAGCTTTCTTT.

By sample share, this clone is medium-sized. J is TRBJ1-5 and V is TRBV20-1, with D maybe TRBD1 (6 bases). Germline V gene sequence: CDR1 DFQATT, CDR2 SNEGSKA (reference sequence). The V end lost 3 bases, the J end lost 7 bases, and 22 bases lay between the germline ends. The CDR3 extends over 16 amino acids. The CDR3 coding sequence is TGCAGTGCTAGTTACCCCCGGGGGGCTATTGGGCAGCCCCAGCATTTT. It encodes CSASYPRGAIGQPQHF.

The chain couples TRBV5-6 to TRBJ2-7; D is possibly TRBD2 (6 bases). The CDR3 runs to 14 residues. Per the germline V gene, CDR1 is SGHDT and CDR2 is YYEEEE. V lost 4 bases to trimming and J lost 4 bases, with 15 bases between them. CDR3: CASSVGLGGYEQYV. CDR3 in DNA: TGTGCCAGCAGCGTCGGACTGGGGGGTTACGAGCAGTACGTC.

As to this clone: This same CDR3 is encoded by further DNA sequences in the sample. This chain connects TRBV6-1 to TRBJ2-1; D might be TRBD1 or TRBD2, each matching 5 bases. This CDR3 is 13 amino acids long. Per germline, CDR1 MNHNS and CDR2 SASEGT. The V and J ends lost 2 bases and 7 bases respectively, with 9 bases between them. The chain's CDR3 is CASSELGGNEQFF. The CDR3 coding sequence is TGTGCCAGCAGTGAACTTGGGGGTAATGAGCAGTTCTTC.

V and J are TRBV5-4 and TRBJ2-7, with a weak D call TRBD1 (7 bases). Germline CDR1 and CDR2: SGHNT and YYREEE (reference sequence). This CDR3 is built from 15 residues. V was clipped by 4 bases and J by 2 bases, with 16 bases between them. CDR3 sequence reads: CASSRRDSYPYEQYV. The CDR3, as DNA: TGTGCCAGCAGCCGGAGGGACAGCTACCCCTACGAGCAGTACGTC.

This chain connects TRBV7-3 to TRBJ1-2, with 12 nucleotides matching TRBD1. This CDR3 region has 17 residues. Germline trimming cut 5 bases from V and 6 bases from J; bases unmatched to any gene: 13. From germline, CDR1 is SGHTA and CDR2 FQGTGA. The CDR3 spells CASSNGPGQGARNGYTF. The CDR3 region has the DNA TGTGCCAGCAGCAATGGACCGGGACAGGGGGCACGGAATGGCTACACCTTC.

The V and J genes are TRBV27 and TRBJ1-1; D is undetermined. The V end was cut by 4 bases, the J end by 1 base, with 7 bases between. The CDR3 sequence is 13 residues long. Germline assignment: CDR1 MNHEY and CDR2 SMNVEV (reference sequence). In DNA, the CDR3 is TGTGCCAGCAGTTGGACGGGGAACACTGAAGCTTTCTTT. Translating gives CASSWTGNTEAFF.

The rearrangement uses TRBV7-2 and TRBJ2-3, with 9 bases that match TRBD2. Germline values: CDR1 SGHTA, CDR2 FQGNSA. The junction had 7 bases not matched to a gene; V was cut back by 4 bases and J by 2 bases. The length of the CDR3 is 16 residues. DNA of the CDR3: TGTGCCAGCAGCTCCCTTAGCGGGAGCCCCACAGATACGCAGTATTTT. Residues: CASSSLSGSPTDTQYF.

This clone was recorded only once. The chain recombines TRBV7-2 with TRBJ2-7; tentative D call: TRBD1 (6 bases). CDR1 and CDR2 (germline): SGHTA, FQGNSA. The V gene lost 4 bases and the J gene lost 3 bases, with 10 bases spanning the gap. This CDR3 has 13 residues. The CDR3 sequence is CASSSAQGYEQYF. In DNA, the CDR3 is TGTGCCAGCAGCTCTGCACAGGGCTACGAGCAGTACTTC.

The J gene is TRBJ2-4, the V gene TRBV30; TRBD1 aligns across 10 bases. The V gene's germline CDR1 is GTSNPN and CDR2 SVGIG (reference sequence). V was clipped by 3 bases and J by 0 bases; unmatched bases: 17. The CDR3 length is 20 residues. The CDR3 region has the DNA TGTGCCTGGAGACCAAGGGCGGACAGGGGGGAAGTATTAGCCAAAAACATTCAGTACTTC. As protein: CAWRPRADRGEVLAKNIQYF.

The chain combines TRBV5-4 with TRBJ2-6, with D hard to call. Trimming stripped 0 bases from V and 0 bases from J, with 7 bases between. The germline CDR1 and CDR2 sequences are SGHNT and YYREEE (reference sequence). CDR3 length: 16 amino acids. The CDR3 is CASSLAGNSGANVLTF. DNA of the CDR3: TGTGCCAGCAGCTTGGCGGGTAACTCTGGGGCCAACGTCCTGACTTTC.